This TCR beta chain was recorded in a study of blood T cells in healthy people across ages. Findings and caveats of the study: As age increased, TCR beta diversity per million T cells fell in a roughly linear fashion.

Germline V CDR1 and CDR2: SGDLS, YYNGEE. V dropped 2 bases and J dropped 1; count of bases not matched to a gene: 1. The CDR3 sequence is 14 residues long. Using a J-beta primer mix together with a sample-barcoded 5' primer, a second PCR was run for about 6 to 11 cycles. Each CDR3 protein gets one entry after TCRdb re-called the 5' RACE reads with MiXCR. Here the sample spans over a million distinct CDR3 sequences, 42% being singletons. Concerning this clonotype: What it binds is unknown.

The TCR comes from a woman in her late teens or twenties in good health. Input material: blood. The chain carries TRBV9 and TRBJ2-5; 8 bases align to TRBD2. Here the CDR3 reads CASSVRGGQETQYF. CDR3 sequence (DNA): TGTGCCAGCAGCGTCCGGGGGGGCCAAGAGACCCAGTACTTC.